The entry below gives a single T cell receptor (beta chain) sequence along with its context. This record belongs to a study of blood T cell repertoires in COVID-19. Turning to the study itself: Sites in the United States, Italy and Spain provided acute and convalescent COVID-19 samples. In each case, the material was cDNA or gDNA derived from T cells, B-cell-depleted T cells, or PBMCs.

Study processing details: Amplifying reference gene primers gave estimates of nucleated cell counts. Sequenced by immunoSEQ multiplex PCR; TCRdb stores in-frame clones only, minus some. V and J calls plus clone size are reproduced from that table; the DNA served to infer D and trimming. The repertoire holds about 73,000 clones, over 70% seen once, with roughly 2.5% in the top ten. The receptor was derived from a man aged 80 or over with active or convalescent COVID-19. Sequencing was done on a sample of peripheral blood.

This chain's CDR3 is CATSPLGTGPRGETQYF. The CDR3 nucleotides are TGTGCCACCAGCCCCCTTGGGACAGGGCCCCGAGGGGAGACCCAGTACTTC. V gene TRBV15 combines with J gene TRBJ2-5, with 9 bases that match TRBD1. Trimming removed 5 bases from V and 5 bases from J; junction bases left unmatched: 15. Germline lookup yields CDR1 LNHNV and CDR2 YYDKDF (reference sequence). The CDR3 has 17 residues.